Given below is one T cell receptor beta chain in context. The antigen is undetermined. Each sorted subset replicate got 200 ng genomic DNA, about 33,000 genomes. The repertoire was sequenced with immunoSEQ multiplex PCR; TCRdb's copy has only in-frame clones and lacks some. The sample includes about 2.3 million clones, around 92% of them seen just once. The length of the CDR3 is 12 residues. CDR1 is SQVTM, CDR2 ANQGSEA, per germline. The ends were cut back, 2 bases at V and 3 bases at J, with 7 bases in the middle. These data are taken from a study of shared clonotypes between healthy human individuals. Overall study context: Donor composition was two women and three men, aged 18 to 49. Study-wide results and caveats: Among the subsets, naive ones generally showed larger estimated richness than memory ones. Sampling included only blood; tissue repertoires likely differ.

This sequence originates from a man aged 18 to 30 in good health. Some clones in this sample may be carry-over from other donors' samples. The V and J genes are TRBV29-1 and TRBJ2-5; either TRBD1 or TRBD2 may fit D (5 bases each). Sample: naive CD4+ T cells from PBMCs. Documented subset: CD45RA+ positively selected. CDR3 region: CSVEWGKETQYF. DNA for the CDR3: TGCAGCGTTGAATGGGGGAAAGAGACCCAGTACTTC.